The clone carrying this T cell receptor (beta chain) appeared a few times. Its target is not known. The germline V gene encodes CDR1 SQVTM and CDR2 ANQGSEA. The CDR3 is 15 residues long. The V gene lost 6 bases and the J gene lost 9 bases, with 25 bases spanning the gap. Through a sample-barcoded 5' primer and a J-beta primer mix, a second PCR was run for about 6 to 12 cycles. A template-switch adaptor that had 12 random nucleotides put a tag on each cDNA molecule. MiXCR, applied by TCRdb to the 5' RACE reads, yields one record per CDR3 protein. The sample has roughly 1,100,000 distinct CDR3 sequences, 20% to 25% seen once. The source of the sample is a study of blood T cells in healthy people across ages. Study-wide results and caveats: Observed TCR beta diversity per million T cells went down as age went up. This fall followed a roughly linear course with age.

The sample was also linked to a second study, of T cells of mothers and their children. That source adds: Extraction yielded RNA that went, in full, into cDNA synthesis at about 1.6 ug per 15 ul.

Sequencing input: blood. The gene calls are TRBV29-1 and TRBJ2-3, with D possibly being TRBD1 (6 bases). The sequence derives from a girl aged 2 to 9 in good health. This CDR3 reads CSVEQQGTVQGTQYF. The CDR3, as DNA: TGCAGCGTGGAGCAACAGGGAACGGTTCAGGGGACGCAGTATTTT.